The 3 T cell receptor beta chains below were found in one sample sequenced in a study of cytomegalovirus exposure and HLA in healthy donors. The PCR was carried out with 60 Vbeta primers and 13 Jbeta primers. Profiled with immunoSEQ multiplex PCR; TCRdb holds only in-frame clones, not every one. The data hold about 120,000 clones, with about 10% observed a single time. Sequencing used PBMCs. Receptors originate from a woman aged 18-29 years in good health and CMV-seropositive.

This clone was picked up a small number of times. As DNA, the CDR3 is TGTGCCAGCAGCCAAGATCTTTTTCGGGGGGCAGATACGCAGTATTTT. This sequence encodes CASSQDLFRGADTQYF. V gene TRBV14 combines with J gene TRBJ2-3, with 7 bases lining up with TRBD2. Germline V gene data show CDR1 as SGHDN and CDR2 as FVKESK. The length of the CDR3 is 16 residues. The V and J ends lost 0 bases and 4 bases, in that order; junction bases with no gene match: 7. The full variable domain, completed using reference TRBV14 and TRBJ2-3, is EAGVTQFPSHSVIEKGQTVTLRCDPISGHDNLYWYRRVMGKEIKFLLHFVKESKQDESGMPNNRFLAERTGGTYSTLKVQPAELEDSGVYFCASSQDLFRGADTQYFGPGTRLTVL.

J is TRBJ2-3 and V is TRBV29-1, with 8 bases lining up with TRBD2. The V and J ends lost 5 bases and 5 bases, in that order; junction bases with no gene match: 6. This CDR3 has 13 amino acids. CDR1 and CDR2 (germline): SQVTM, ANQGSEA. The CDR3 nucleotides read TGCAGCGTTCCCAGCCTAGCGGGAGATACGCAGTATTTT. Residues: CSVPSLAGDTQYF.

This chain joins TRBV7-6 and TRBJ2-1; TRBD1 matches 8 bases. The ends lost 1 base at V and 4 bases at J; junction bases unmatched: 0. The CDR3 is 14 amino acids. Germline CDR1 is SGHVS and CDR2 is FNYEAQ. Here the CDR3 DNA reads TGTGCCAGCAGCTTAGGGACAGGGTACAATGAGCAGTTCTTC. This encodes CASSLGTGYNEQFF.